The 22 T cell receptor beta chains below all came from one sample that was sequenced in a study of tumor-infiltrating lymphocytes in primary liver carcinoma (dated by TCRdb to about 2017). Total RNA and DNA were co-extracted without cell sorting from roughly 20-30 mg of bulk tissue using the AllPrep DNA/RNA mini kit. Sequenced using an Illumina HiSeq 2500. TCRbeta-specific cDNA was reverse-transcribed from about 520 ng total RNA using a constant-region primer and ProtoScript II reverse transcriptase. Construction of the TCRbeta libraries relied on three nested rounds of multiplex PCR, following a slightly modified ARM-PCR procedure. Each of the first two PCR rounds ran for around 10 cycles using multiplex TRBV1-TRBV30 forward primers together with a Cbeta reverse primer. TCRdb redid the processing of the public reads, applying fastp at Q25 and MiXCR, and retained in-frame beta chains. Each record represents a unique CDR3 protein, reported with the most common genes and DNA among its rows. This sample comprises tens of thousands of distinct CDR3 sequences, around 70% of them detected only once. Together, the top ten hold roughly a fifth of the sample.

Sample: liver tumor tissue from sampling region 1. The sample's cell subset or site label, decoded: tumor region T1, superior pole. The receptors were gathered from a man in his forties with primary liver carcinoma and hepatitis B virus infection.

This chain joins TRBV28 and TRBJ2-3; D possibly corresponds to TRBD1 (5 bases). The germline V and J ends were trimmed by 5 bases and 3 bases, with 15 bases remaining between them. Germline CDR1 is MDHEN and CDR2 is SYDVKM. The length of the CDR3 is 15 residues. CDR3 in amino acids: CASSLETGETDTQYF. CDR3 in DNA: TGTGCCAGCAGTCTAGAAACAGGAGAAACAGATACGCAGTATTTT.

This clonotype came up a few times. This sequence may be a read error, since a much larger clone differs from it by one base. It is likely a read error, because the conserved phenylalanine at the end of the CDR3 is missing. This chain uses TRBV14 with TRBJ2-1, with D perhaps TRBD2 (6 bases). CDR1 and CDR2 from the germline V gene are SGHDN and FVKESK. CDR3 size: 13 residues. Trimming stripped 4 bases from V and 9 bases from J, with 13 bases between. The CDR3 DNA sequence: TGTGCCAGCAGCCTAACTAGCATGACTGAGCAGTTCTCC. Translated, it gives CASSLTSMTEQFS.

With regard to this clonotype: At one boundary the junction diverges from the germline segment, which might be a read error. The chain uses TRBV29-1 and TRBJ2-7; the match to TRBD1 covers 11 bases. Germline CDR1 reads SQVTM; CDR2 reads ANQGSEA. The length of the CDR3 is 15 residues. The DNA for the CDR3 is TGCAGCTTTGAACTTGGGGACAGGGGGAACTACGATCAGTACTTC. This encodes CSFELGDRGNYDQYF.

This clonotype came up a few times. It may be a read error: a sequence one base away is much more abundant. This chain links TRBV5-1 with TRBJ2-3; 7 nucleotides align to TRBD1. Trimming took 4 bases from V and 5 from J; bases not matched to a gene: 10. CDR3 length: 15 amino acids. Germline V gene lookup returns CDR1 SGHRS and CDR2 YFSETQ. CDR3 protein: CASSELNPGGDTQYF. CDR3 bases: TGCGCCAGCAGCGAGCTTAACCCAGGGGGAGATACGCAGTATTTT.

Details on this clonotype: One end of the junction does not line up with germline, which may come from a read error. V and J are TRBV12-3 or TRBV12-4 and TRBJ2-7; possible D gene TRBD2, 5 bases. The CDR3 length is 13 residues. This CDR3 reads CASTRWEYYEQCF. The CDR3 DNA reads as TGTGCCAGCACCCGATGGGAGTACTACGAGCAGTGCTTC.

Concerning this clonotype itself: Mismatch with germline at one junction end may stem from a read error. The chain carries TRBV6-1 and TRBJ2-2, with D possibly called TRBD1 or TRBD2 (9 bases each). This CDR3 is built from 16 residues. Per germline, CDR1 MNHNS and CDR2 SASEGT. The CDR3 DNA is TGTGCCAGCAGTGTGATGGCTAGCGGGACAGGGAGGGAGCTGATTTTT. Amino acids: CASSVMASGTGRELIF.

Concerning this clonotype itself: A junction end diverges from the germline sequence, so it may reflect a read error. The genes are TRBV6-6 and TRBJ1-2; no definite D call. Germline V gives CDR1 MNHNY, CDR2 SVGAGI (reference sequence). The CDR3 sequence is 13 residues long. The CDR3 nucleotides are TGTGCCAACCTAACAGCTTCTAACTATGACTACACCTTC. Translated: CANLTASNYDYTF.

For this clonotype: Just one base apart from a much larger clone, this may be a read error. V is TRBV6-1 and J is TRBJ2-7; weak D call: TRBD2 (6 bases). This CDR3 has 13 amino acids. The V end lost 6 bases, the J end lost 9 bases, and 18 bases lay between the germline ends. The germline CDR1 and CDR2 sequences are MNHNS and SASEGT. Here the CDR3 reads CASSPGLVGGQYF. The CDR3 DNA follows: TGTGCCAGCAGCCCCGGACTGGTGGGGGGGCAGTACTTC.

Notes on this clonotype: Germline and junction disagree at one end, which may indicate a read error. J is TRBJ2-3 and V is TRBV12-3 or TRBV12-4; unclear D gene. The length of the CDR3 is 11 residues. CDR3 protein: CASSLAVTQYF. CDR3 sequence (DNA): TGTGCCAGCAGTTTAGCTGTTACGCAATATTTT.

V usage is TRBV7-3 and J usage is TRBJ2-1; maybe TRBD2 (6 bases). Germline V gene data show CDR1 as SGHTA and CDR2 as FQGTGA. This CDR3 has 13 amino acids. V was shortened by 5 bases and J by 5 bases, with 10 bases between the two germline ends. The CDR3 is CASSEGLNNEQFF. In DNA, the CDR3 is TGTGCCAGCAGCGAGGGACTTAACAATGAGCAGTTCTTC. Based on the CDR3 plus reference TRBV7-3 and TRBJ2-1, the full variable domain is GAGVSQTPSNKVTEKGKYVELRCDPISGHTALYWYRQSLGQGPEFLIYFQGTGAADDSGLPNDRFFAVRPEGSVSTLKIQRTERGDSAVYLCASSEGLNNEQFFGPGTRLTVL.

This clonotype was seen many times. This rearrangement joins TRBV12-3 or TRBV12-4 to TRBJ2-3; D may be TRBD2 (5 bases). V lost 5 bases and J 5 bases, leaving 17 bases between the germline ends. This CDR3 has 15 amino acids. CDR3 sequence: CASSLPSRFGDTQYF. The DNA for the CDR3 is TGTGCCAGCAGTCTACCTAGCCGGTTCGGAGATACGCAGTATTTT.

At least ten counts were recorded for this clonotype. The chain recombines TRBV5-1 with TRBJ2-3; 14 positions agree with TRBD2. There are 17 residues in the CDR3. Germline V gene data show CDR1 as SGHRS and CDR2 as YFSETQ. J was trimmed by 1 base and V by 2 bases; bases with no gene match: 3. CDR3 nucleotides: TGCGCCAGCAGCTTAGGGACTAGCGGGAGCGGCACAGATACGCAGTATTTT. Encoded protein: CASSLGTSGSGTDTQYF.

The gene calls are TRBV6-1 and TRBJ1-2, with D perhaps TRBD1 (6 bases). This CDR3 is 13 amino acids long. Germline assignment: CDR1 MNHNS and CDR2 SASEGT. Deletions cut 8 bases from V and 10 bases from J, with 20 bases between. CDR3 region: CASLEGGVWDYTF. CDR3 DNA sequence: TGTGCCAGCCTCGAGGGGGGAGTATGGGACTACACCTTC.

The chain carries TRBV7-6 and TRBJ2-3; D gene uncertain. Germline CDR1 reads SGHVS; CDR2 reads FNYEAQ. V lost 0 bases, J lost 5 bases, and 3 bases lay in between. The CDR3 is made up of 12 amino acids. In nucleotides, the CDR3 is TGTGCCAGCAGCTTAGCCATAGATACGCAGTATTTT. It codes for CASSLAIDTQYF.

Concerning this clonotype itself: A much more abundant neighbour one base away suggests this may be a read error. The V call is TRBV7-9, the J call TRBJ2-1, with D possibly matching TRBD2 (7 bases). Trimming removed 2 bases from V and 6 bases from J, with 23 bases in between. Germline CDR1 and CDR2: SEHNR and FQNEAQ (reference sequence). This CDR3 region has 18 residues. The CDR3 bases are TGTGCCAGCAGCTTACGCCCCTCGCAGGGGAGGGGAGTCAATGAGCAGTTCTTC. This translates into CASSLRPSQGRGVNEQFF.

In regard to this clonotype: The junction shows a germline mismatch at one end, possibly a read error. The genes are TRBV11-2 and TRBJ2-1; 7 bases map to TRBD2. Germline CDR1 reads SGHAT; CDR2 reads FQNNGV. This CDR3 has 16 amino acids. For the CDR3, the DNA is TGTGCCAGGAGCTACCCTTCGACTAGTGGGAGGGGAGGCGGGTTCTTC. Translation gives CARSYPSTSGRGGGFF.

The genes are TRBV29-1 and TRBJ2-5; a possible D gene is TRBD2 (6 bases). This CDR3 is 13 amino acids long. From germline, CDR1 is SQVTM and CDR2 ANQGSEA. CDR3 amino acids: CDVQGLNKETQYF. CDR3 in DNA: TGCGACGTTCAGGGACTTAACAAAGAGACCCAGTACTTC.

V is TRBV10-3 and J is TRBJ1-1; D remains unclear. CDR3 size: 19 residues. Germline lookup yields CDR1 ENHRY and CDR2 SYGVKD. Trimming cost V 3 bases and J 4 bases, with 27 bases left between them. The CDR3 here is CAISDLTLTASLMITEAFF. The DNA for the CDR3 is TGTGCCATCAGTGATCTTACTCTTACAGCAAGCTTGATGATCACTGAAGCTTTCTTT.

This clonotype occurred a few times. This may arise from a read error, as a much more abundant clone is one base away. The genes are TRBV6-1 and TRBJ2-1, with 9 bases lining up with TRBD2. V was clipped by 6 bases and J by 8 bases; unmatched bases: 14. The CDR3 extends over 16 amino acids. Germline-derived CDR1 and CDR2 are MNHNS and SASEGT. This chain's CDR3 is CASSANPGTSRDEQFF. DNA of the CDR3: TGTGCCAGCAGCGCTAATCCCGGGACTAGCAGGGATGAGCAGTTCTTC.

Comments on this clonotype: This may be a read error: a much more frequent sequence differs by one nucleotide. The gene calls are TRBV5-1 and TRBJ1-5, with TRBD1 as a possible D gene (6 bases). This CDR3 has 14 residues. The germline CDR1 and CDR2 sequences are SGHRS and YFSETQ. The CDR3 is CTSSFTGLGQPQHF. The CDR3 nucleotides read TGCACCAGCAGCTTTACAGGGCTGGGTCAGCCCCAGCATTTT.

Comment on this clonotype: An end of the junction does not agree with germline; a read error may underlie this. The chain combines TRBV11-2 with TRBJ2-7; no clear D. Germline assignment: CDR1 SGHAT and CDR2 FQNNGV. The CDR3 is made up of 13 amino acids. This CDR3 reads CTSSLERRAKQYF. CDR3 nucleotide sequence: TGTACCAGCAGTTTAGAAAGGCGCGCCAAGCAGTACTTC. Variable domain in full (rest from reference TRBV11-2 and TRBJ2-7): EAGVAQSPRYKIIEKRQSVAFWCNPISGHATLYWYQQILGQGPKLLIQFQNNGVVDDSQLPKDRFSAERLKGVDSTLKIQPAKLEDSAVYLCTSSLERRAKQYFGPGTRLTVT.

Points on this clonotype: The germline gene is not matched at one end of the junction; a read error may be the cause. This rearrangement joins TRBV30 to TRBJ2-7; the D call may be TRBD1 or TRBD2 (6 bases each). Germline V gene lookup returns CDR1 GTSNPN and CDR2 SVGIG (reference sequence). The CDR3 contains 11 residues. The CDR3 bases are TGTGCCTTGAGTGTAGGGGGGGAGCAGTACTTC. Amino acid sequence: CALSVGGEQYF.